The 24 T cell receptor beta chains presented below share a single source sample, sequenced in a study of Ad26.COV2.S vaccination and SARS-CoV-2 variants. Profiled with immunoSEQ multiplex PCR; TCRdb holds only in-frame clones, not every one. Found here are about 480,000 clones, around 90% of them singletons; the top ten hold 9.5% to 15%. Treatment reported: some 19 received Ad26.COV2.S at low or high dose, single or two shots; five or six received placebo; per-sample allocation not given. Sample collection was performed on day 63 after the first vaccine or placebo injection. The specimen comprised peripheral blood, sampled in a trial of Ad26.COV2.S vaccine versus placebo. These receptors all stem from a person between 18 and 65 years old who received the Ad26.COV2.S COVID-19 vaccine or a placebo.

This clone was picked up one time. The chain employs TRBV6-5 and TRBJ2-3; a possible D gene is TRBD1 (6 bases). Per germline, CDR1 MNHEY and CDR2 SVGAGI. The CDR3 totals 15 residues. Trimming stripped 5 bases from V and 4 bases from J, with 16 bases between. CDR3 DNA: TGTGCCAGCAGTCAAACCCGAGGGGGTCCAGATACGCAGTATTTT. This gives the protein CASSQTRGGPDTQYF.

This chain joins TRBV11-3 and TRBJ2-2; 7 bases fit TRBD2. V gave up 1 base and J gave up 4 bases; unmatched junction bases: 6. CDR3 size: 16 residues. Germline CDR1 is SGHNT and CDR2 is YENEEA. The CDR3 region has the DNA TGTGCCAGCAGCTTAGGGGTCGGACTAGGCACCGGGGAGCTGTTTTTT. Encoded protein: CASSLGVGLGTGELFF. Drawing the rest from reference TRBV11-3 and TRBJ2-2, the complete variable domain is EAGVVQSPRYKIIEKKQPVAFWCNPISGHNTLYWYLQNLGQGPELLIRYENEEAVDDSQLPKDRFSAERLKGVDSTLKIQPAELGDSAVYLCASSLGVGLGTGELFFGEGSRLTVL.

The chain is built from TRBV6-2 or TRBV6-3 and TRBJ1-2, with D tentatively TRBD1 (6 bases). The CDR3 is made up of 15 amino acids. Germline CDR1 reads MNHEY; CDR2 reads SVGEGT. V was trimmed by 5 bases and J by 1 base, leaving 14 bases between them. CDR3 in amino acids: CASSGRTENNYGYTF. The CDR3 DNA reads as TGTGCCAGCAGTGGGAGGACAGAGAATAACTATGGCTACACCTTC.

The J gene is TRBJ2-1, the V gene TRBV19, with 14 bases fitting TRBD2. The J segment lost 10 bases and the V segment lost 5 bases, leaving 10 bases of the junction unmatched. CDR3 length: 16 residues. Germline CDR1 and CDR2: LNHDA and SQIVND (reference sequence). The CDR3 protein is CASSARLAGGPGEQFF. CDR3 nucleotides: TGTGCCAGTAGTGCCCGACTAGCGGGAGGGCCTGGCGAGCAGTTCTTC.

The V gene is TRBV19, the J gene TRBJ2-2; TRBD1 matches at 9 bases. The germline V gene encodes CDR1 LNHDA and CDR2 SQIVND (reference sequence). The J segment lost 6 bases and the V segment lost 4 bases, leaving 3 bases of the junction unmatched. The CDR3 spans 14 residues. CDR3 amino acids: CASSRQGVAGELFF. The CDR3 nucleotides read TGTGCCAGTAGTAGACAGGGGGTGGCCGGGGAGCTGTTTTTT.

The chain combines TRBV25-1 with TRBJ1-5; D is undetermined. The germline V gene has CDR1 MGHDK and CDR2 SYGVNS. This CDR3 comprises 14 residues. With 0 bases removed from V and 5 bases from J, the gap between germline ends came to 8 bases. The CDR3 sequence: CASSEYGSYQPQHF. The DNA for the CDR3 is TGTGCCAGCAGTGAATATGGAAGTTATCAGCCCCAGCATTTT.

The CDR3 region is CSDRGNTEAFF. CDR3 DNA: TGCAGTGATCGCGGGAACACTGAAGCTTTCTTT. This chain connects TRBV20-1 to TRBJ1-1; no firm D call. The V gene lost 7 bases and the J gene lost 1 base, with 7 bases spanning the gap. The germline V gene encodes CDR1 DFQATT and CDR2 SNEGSKA (reference sequence). The CDR3 totals 11 residues.

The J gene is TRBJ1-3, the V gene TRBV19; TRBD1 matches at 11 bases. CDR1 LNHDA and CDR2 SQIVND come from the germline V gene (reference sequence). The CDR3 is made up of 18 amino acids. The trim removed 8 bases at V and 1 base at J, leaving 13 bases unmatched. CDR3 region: CASLGFAGTGGSGNTIYF. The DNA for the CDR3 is TGTGCCAGTTTGGGTTTCGCCGGGACAGGGGGTTCTGGAAACACCATATATTTT.

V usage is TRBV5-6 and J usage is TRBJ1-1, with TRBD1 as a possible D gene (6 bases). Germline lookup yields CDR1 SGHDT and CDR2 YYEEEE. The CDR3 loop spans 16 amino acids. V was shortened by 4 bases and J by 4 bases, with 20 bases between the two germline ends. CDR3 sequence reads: CASSPRVGARVTEAFF. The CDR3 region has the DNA TGTGCCAGCAGCCCGAGGGTGGGGGCACGGGTCACTGAAGCTTTCTTT. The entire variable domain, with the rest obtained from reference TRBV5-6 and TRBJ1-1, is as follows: DAGVTQSPTHLIKTRGQQVTLRCSPKSGHDTVSWYQQALGQGPQFIFQYYEEEERQRGNFPDRFSGHQFPNYSSELNVNALLLGDSALYLCASSPRVGARVTEAFFGQGTRLTVV.

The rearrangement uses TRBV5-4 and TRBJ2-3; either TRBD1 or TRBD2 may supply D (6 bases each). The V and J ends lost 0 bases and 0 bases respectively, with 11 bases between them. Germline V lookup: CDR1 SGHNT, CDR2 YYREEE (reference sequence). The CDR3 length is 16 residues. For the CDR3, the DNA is TGTGCCAGCAGCTTGGACCGGGGGCCGAGCACAGATACGCAGTATTTT. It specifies CASSLDRGPSTDTQYF.

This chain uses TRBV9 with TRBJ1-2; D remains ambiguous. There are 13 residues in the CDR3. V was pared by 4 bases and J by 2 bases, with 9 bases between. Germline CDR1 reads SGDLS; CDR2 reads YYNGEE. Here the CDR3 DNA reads TGTGCCAGCAGCCCCCTCGGGAACTATGGCTACACCTTC. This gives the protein CASSPLGNYGYTF. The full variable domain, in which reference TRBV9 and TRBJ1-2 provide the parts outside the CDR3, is DSGVTQTPKHLITATGQRVTLRCSPRSGDLSVYWYQQSLDQGLQFLIQYYNGEERAKGNILERFSAQQFPDLHSELNLSSLELGDSALYFCASSPLGNYGYTFGSGTRLTVV.

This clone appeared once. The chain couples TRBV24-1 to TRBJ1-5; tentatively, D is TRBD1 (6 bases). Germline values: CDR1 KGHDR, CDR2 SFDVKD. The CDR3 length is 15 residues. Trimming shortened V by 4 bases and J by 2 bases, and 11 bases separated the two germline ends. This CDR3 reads CATSDPSGGNQPQHF. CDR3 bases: TGTGCCACCAGTGACCCTTCAGGGGGCAATCAGCCCCAGCATTTT.

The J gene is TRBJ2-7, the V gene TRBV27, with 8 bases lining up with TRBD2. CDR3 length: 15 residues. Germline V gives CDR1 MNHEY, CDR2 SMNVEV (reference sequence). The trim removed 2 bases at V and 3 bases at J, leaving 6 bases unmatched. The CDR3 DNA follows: TGTGCCAGCAGTTTAACCGGGAGGGCCCTCTACGAGCAGTACTTC. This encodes CASSLTGRALYEQYF.

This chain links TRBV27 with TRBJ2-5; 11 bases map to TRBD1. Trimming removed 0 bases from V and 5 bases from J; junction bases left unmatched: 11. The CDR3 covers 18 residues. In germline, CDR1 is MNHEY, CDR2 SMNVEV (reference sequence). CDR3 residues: CASSLSTQGQGARETQYF. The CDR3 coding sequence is TGTGCCAGCAGTTTATCAACCCAAGGACAGGGGGCGAGGGAGACCCAGTACTTC.

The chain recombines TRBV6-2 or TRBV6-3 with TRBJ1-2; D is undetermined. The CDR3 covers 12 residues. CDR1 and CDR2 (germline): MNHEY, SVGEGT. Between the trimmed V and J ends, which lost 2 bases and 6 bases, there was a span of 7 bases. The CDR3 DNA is TGTGCCAGCAGTTACGAGGGTGATGGCTACACCTTC. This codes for CASSYEGDGYTF.

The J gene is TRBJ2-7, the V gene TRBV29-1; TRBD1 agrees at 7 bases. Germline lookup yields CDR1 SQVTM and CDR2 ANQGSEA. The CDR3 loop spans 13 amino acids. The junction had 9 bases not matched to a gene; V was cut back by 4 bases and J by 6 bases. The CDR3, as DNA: TGCAGCGTTGCCGACAGGGTGTTCGGCGAGCAGTACTTC. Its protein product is CSVADRVFGEQYF.

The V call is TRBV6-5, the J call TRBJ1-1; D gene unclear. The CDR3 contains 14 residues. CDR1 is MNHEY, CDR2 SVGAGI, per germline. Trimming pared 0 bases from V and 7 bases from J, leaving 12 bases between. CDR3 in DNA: TGTGCCAGCAGTTACTCATCCGGTCTAGGTGAAGCTTTCTTT. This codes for CASSYSSGLGEAFF.

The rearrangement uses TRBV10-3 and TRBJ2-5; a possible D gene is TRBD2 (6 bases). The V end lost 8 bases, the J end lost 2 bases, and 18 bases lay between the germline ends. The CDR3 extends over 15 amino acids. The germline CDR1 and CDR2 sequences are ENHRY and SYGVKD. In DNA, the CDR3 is TGTGCCATCGGTTCAAGCCGGGAGCGACAAGAGACCCAGTACTTC. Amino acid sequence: CAIGSSRERQETQYF.

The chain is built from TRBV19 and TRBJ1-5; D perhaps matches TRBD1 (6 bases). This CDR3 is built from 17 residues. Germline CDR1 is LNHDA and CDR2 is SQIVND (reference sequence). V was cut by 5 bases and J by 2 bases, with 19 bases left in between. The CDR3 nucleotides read TGTGCCAGTAGTCCCCGAAACTGGGCAGGGGGCAATCAGCCCCAGCATTTT. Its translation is CASSPRNWAGGNQPQHF.

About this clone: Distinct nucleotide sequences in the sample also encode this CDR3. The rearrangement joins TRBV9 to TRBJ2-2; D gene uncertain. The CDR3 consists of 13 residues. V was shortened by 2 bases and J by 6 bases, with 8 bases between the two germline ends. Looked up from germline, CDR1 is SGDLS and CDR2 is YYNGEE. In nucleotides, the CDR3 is TGTGCCAGCAGCGTGGTGGTTCCCGGGGAGCTGTTTTTT. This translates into CASSVVVPGELFF.

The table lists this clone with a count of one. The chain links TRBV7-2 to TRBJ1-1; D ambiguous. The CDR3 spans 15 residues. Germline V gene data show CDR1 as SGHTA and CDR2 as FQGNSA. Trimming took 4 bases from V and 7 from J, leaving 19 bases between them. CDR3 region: CASSSVGRGSIEAFF. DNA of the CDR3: TGTGCCAGCAGCTCAGTAGGCAGAGGGTCCATTGAAGCTTTCTTT.

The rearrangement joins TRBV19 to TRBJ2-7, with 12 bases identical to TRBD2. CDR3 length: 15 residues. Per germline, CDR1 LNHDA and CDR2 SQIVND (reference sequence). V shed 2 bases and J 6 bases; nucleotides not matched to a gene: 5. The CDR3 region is CASSIRLAGVGEQYF. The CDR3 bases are TGTGCCAGTAGTATAAGACTAGCGGGAGTTGGCGAGCAGTACTTC.

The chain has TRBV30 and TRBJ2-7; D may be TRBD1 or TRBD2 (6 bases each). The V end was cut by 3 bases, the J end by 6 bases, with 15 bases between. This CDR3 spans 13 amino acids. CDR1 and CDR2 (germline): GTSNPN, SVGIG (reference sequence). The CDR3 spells CAWSPSPGAEQYF. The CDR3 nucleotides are TGTGCCTGGAGCCCATCCCCGGGGGCCGAGCAGTACTTC.

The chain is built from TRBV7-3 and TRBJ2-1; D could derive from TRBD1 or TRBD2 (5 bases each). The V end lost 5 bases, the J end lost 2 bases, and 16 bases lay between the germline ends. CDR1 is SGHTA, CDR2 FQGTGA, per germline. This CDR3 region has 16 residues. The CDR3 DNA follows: TGTGCCAGCAGCGAACAAAGGGACGGAGCCTACAATGAGCAGTTCTTC. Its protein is CASSEQRDGAYNEQFF.